This T cell receptor (beta chain) is drawn from a study of T cells after yellow fever vaccination (dated by TCRdb to between 2018 and 2021). For the wider study: Libraries from fractions with low cell numbers were prepared with the SMART-Seq v4 Ultra Low Input RNA kit. Blood was drawn at multiple timepoints before and after primary and secondary immunization, with bulk PBMC replicates and cell subsets isolated. Two healthy male donors, one aged 18 to 29 and one aged 30 to 40 years, were included in the cohort. To track T-cell clones before and after primary and booster YFV17D yellow fever vaccination, bulk TCR alpha and beta repertoires were sequenced longitudinally.

Overall study outcomes, separate from this receptor: After the booster, most of the clones that had expanded following primary vaccination were detected again (96% of CD4 and around 88% of CD8), which suggests that memory was broadly maintained. Because only a couple of donors were included in the study, the extent to which the findings can be generalized is limited. Computational filtering was required because FACS-sorted repertoires could contain abundant contaminating clonotypes from the bulk population. A small fraction of clonotypes appeared in both the CD4 and CD8 compartments, likely as a result of convergent recombination. The secondary T-cell response was found to be weaker but faster than the primary response, with a peak reached on day 5 rather than on day 15.

The germline V and J ends show losses of 3 bases and 4 bases respectively, and no gene match explains 7 bases of the junction. For CDR1 and CDR2, the germline V gene lists KGHSH and LQKENI. From the cysteine through the phenylalanine, the CDR3 covers 15 amino acids. Only the CDR3 part of the read is kept: 45 bases, read in frame from the first base. Sample treatment or condition, as interpreted from the label and publication: live attenuated yellow fever vaccine strain. PBMCs were isolated from peripheral blood using a standard Ficoll-Paque protocol. CD4 and CD8 T-cell fractions were isolated with Dynabeads CD4 and CD8 positive selection kits. RNA was extracted with TriZol from bulk PBMCs, CD4 and CD8 fractions, and dextramer-positive and dextramer-negative fractions. This clonotype was seen repeatedly, ten times or more. Its antigen remains undetermined. It has no much larger one-base neighbor in the sample; base qualities were not kept.

TCR cDNA was made using 5'RACE template switching, a step that added a universal primer site and unique molecular identifiers. Priming for cDNA synthesis came from both the TCR alpha and TCR beta constant segments. Two PCR steps were used to amplify libraries, with sample barcodes and sequencing adapters being added in the second step. Sequencing of libraries was done on Illumina HiSeq 2500 (2x100 bp) or NovaSeq (2x150 bp). Per the original workflow: Demultiplexing of reads and collapsing into UMI consensus sequences were performed with MIGEC, and V(D)J alignment was carried out with MiXCR. Using edgeR on replicate PBMC samples, clonotypes were called vaccine-responding if FDR was below 0.01 and the log2 fold change was above 5 up to day 15. Bulk clonotypes were assigned CD4 or CD8 identity according to which sequenced CD4 or CD8 repertoire held them at higher abundance. TCRdb passed the public sequencing reads through fastp at Q25 and MiXCR, retaining productive beta sequences. Each entry is one CDR3 protein sequence, shown with its most common DNA and genes. For this entry, the V and J calls and clone size follow TCRdb and not the study's own pipeline. The sample table lists 200,000 to 300,000 distinct CDR3 sequences, less than 8.5% of them with a count of one. Together, the top ten hold roughly 0.9% of the sample.

The rearranged segments are TRBV18 and TRBJ2-7, with 9 bases in between that match TRBD1. Material: CD4+ T cells sorted from PBMCs, obtained 15 days after the yellow fever booster vaccination. This sequence originates from a man between 25 and 39 years old who received the YFV17D yellow fever vaccine. Here the CDR3 is given as CASSPIQGASYEQYF. The DNA sequence is as follows: TGTGCCAGCTCACCTATACAGGGGGCGTCTTACGAGCAGTACTTC.